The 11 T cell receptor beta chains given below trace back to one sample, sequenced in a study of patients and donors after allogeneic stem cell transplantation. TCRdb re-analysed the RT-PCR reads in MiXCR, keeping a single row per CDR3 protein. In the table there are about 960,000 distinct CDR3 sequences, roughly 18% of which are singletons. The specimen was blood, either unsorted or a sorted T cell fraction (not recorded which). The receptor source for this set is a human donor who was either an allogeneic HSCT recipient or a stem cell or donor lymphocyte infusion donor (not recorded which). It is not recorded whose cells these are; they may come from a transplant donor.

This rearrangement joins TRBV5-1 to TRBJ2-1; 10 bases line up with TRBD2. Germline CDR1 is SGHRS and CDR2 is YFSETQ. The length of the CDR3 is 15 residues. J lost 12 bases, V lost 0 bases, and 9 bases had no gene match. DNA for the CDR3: TGCGCCAGCAGCTTGGAAGCGGGAGGGCGCCGATGGCAGTTCTTC. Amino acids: CASSLEAGGRRWQFF.

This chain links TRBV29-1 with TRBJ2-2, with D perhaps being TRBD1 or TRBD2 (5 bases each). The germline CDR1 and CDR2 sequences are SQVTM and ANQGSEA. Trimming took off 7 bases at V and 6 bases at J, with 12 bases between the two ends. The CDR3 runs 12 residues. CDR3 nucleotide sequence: TGCAGCGGGGGGTCGGGCGCCGGGGAGCTGTTTTTT. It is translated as CSGGSGAGELFF.

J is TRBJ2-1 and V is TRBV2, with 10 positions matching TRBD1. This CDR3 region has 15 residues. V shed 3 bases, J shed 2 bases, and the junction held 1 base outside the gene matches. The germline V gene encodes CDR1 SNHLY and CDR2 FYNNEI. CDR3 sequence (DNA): TGTGCCAGCAGTGAGACAGGGGGCGCCTACAATGAGCAGTTCTTC. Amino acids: CASSETGGAYNEQFF.

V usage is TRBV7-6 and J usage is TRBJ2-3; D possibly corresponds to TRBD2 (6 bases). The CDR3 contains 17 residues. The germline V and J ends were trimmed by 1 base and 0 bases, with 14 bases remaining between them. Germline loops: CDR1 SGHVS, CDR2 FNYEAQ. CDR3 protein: CASSLGAKAGSTDTQYF. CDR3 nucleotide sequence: TGTGCCAGCAGCTTAGGGGCCAAAGCGGGCAGCACAGATACGCAGTATTTT.

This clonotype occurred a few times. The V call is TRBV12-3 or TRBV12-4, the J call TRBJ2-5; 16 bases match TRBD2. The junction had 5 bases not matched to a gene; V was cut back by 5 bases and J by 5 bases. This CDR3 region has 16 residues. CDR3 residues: CASSPGLAGGLETQYF. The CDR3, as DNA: TGTGCCAGCAGTCCGGGACTAGCGGGGGGGCTGGAGACCCAGTACTTC.

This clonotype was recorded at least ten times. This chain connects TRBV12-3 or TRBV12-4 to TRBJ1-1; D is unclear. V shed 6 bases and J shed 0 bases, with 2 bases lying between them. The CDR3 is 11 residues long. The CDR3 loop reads CASSMNTEAFF. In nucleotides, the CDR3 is TGTGCCAGCAGCATGAACACTGAAGCTTTCTTT.

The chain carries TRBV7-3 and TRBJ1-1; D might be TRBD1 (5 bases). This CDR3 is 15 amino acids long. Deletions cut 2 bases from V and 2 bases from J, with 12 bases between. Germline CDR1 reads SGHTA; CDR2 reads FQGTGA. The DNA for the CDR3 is TGTGCCAGCAGCTTATCGTTCAGGGTCAACACTGAAGCTTTCTTT. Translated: CASSLSFRVNTEAFF.

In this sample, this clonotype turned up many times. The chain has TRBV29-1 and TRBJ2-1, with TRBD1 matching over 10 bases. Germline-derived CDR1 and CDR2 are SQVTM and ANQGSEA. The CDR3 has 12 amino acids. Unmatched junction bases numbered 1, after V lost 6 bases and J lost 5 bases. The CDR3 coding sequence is TGCAGCGTGGGACAGGGGAACAATGAGCAGTTCTTC. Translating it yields CSVGQGNNEQFF.

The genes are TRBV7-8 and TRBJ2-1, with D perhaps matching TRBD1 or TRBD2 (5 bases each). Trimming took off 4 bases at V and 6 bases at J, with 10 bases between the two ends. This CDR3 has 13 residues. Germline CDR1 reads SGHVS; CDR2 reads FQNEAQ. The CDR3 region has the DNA TGTGCCAGCAGCTCCGGGGACCTCAATGAGCAGTTCTTC. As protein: CASSSGDLNEQFF.

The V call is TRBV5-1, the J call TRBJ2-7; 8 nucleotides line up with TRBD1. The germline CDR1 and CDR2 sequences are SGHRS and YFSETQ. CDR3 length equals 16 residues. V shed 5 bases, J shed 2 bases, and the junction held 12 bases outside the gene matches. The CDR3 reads CASSHNTGTGTYEQYF. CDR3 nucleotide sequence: TGCGCCAGCAGTCACAACACCGGGACAGGCACCTACGAGCAGTACTTC.

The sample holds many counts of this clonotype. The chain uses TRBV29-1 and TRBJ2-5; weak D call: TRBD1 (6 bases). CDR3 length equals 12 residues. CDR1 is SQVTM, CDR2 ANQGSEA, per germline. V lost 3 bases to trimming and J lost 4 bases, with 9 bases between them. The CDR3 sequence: CSVDQGGETQYF. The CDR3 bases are TGCAGCGTTGATCAAGGGGGAGAGACCCAGTACTTC.